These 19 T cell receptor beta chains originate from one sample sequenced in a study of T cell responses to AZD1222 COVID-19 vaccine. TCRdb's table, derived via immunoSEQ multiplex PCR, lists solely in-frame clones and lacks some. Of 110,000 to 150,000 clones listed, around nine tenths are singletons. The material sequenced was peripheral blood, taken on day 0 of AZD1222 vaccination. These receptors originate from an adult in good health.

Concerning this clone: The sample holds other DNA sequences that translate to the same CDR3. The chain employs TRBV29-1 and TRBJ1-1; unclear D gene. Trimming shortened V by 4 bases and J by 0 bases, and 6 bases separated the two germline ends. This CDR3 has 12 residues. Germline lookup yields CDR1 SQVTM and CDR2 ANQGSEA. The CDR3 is CSVAKMNTEAFF. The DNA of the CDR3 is TGCAGCGTTGCGAAGATGAACACTGAAGCTTTCTTT.

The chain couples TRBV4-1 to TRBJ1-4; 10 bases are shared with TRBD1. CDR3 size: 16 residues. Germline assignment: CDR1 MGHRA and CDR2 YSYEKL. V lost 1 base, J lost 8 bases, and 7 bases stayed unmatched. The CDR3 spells CASSQGLGQGNEKLFF. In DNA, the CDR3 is TGCGCCAGCAGCCAAGGCCTGGGACAGGGGAACGAAAAACTGTTTTTT.

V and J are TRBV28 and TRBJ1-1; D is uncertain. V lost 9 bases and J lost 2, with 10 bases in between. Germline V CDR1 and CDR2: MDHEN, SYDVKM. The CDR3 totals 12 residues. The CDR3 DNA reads TGTGCCAGTACAGACACTAACACTGAAGCTTTCTTT. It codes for CASTDTNTEAFF.

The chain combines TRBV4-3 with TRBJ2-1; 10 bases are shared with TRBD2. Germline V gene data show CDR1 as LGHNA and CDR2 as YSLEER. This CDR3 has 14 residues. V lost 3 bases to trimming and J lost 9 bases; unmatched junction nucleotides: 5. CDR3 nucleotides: TGCGCCAGCAGCCAGCTAGCGGGAGCGGGTGAGCAGTTCTTC. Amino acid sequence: CASSQLAGAGEQFF.

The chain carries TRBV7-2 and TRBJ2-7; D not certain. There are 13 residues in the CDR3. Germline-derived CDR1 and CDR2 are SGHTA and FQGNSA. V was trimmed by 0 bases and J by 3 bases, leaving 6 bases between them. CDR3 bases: TGTGCCAGCAGCTTAGCCCGGTTCTACGAGCAGTACTTC. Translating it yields CASSLARFYEQYF.

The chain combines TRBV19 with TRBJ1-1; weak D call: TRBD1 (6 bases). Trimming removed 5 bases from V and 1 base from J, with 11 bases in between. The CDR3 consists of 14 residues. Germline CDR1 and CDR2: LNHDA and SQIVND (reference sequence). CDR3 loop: CASSHPGQNTEAFF. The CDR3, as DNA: TGTGCCAGTAGTCACCCGGGACAGAACACTGAAGCTTTCTTT.

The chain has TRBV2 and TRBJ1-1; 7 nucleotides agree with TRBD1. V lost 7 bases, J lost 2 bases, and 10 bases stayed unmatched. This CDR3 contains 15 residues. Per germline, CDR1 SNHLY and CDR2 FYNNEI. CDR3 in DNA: TGTGCCAGCACTGAGGGGGGACAGTCAAACACTGAAGCTTTCTTT. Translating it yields CASTEGGQSNTEAFF.

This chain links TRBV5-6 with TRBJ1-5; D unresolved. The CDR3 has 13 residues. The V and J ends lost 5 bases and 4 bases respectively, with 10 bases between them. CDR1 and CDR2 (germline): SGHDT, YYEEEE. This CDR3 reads CASSLYKNQPQHF. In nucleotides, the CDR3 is TGTGCCAGCAGTCTATACAAGAATCAGCCCCAGCATTTT.

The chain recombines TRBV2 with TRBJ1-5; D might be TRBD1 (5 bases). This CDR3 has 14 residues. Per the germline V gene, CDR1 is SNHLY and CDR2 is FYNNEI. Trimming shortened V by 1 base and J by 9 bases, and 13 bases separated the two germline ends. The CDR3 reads CASSEEQGGGPQHF. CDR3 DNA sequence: TGTGCCAGCAGTGAAGAGCAGGGTGGAGGGCCCCAGCATTTT. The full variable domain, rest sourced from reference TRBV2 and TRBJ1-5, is EPEVTQTPSHQVTQMGQEVILRCVPISNHLYFYWYRQILGQKVEFLVSFYNNEISEKSEIFDDQFSVERPDGSNFTLKIRSTKLEDSAMYFCASSEEQGGGPQHFGDGTRLSIL.

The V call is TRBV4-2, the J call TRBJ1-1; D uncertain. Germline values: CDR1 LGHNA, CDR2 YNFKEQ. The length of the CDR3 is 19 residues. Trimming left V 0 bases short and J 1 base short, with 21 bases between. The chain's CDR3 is CASSQDLGREDTRNTEAFF. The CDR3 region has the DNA TGTGCCAGCAGCCAAGATCTGGGTCGGGAAGACACGAGGAACACTGAAGCTTTCTTT.

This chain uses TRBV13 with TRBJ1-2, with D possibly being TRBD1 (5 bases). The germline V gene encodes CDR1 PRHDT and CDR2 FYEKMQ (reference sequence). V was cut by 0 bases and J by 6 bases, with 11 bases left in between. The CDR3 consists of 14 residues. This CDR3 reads CASSLGRGGDGYTF. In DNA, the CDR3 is TGTGCCAGCAGCTTAGGACGGGGGGGAGATGGCTACACCTTC.

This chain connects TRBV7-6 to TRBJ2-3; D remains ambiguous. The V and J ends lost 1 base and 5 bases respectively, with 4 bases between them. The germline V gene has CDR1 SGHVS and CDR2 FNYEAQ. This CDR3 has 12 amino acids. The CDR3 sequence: CASSLGEDTQYF. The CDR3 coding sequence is TGTGCCAGCAGCTTAGGGGAAGATACGCAGTATTTT.

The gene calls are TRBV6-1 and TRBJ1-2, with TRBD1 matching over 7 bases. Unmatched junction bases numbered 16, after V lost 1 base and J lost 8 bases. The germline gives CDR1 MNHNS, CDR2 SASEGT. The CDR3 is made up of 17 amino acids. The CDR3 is CASSEVAIERTGEGYTF. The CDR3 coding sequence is TGTGCCAGCAGTGAAGTCGCAATAGAACGGACAGGAGAGGGCTACACCTTC.

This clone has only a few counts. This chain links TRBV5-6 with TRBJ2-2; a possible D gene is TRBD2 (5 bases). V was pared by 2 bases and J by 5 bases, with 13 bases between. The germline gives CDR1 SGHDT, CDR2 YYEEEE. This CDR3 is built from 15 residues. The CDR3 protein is CASSFFSSGTGELFF. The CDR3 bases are TGTGCCAGCAGCTTTTTTAGTTCGGGAACCGGGGAGCTGTTTTTT.

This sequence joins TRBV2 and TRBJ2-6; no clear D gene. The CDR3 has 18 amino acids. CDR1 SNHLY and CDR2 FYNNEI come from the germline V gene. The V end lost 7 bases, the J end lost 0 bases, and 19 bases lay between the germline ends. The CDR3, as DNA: TGTGCCAGCAACAGATACTCCCCCGGTGGCTCTGGGGCCAACGTCCTGACTTTC. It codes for CASNRYSPGGSGANVLTF.

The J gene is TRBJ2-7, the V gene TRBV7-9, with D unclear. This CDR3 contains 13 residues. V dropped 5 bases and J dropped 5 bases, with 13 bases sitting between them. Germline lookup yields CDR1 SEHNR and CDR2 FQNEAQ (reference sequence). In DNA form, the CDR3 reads TGTGCCAGCAGCCCCCCGAATTCTGACGAGCAGTACTTC. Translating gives CASSPPNSDEQYF. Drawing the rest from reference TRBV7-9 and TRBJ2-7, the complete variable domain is DTGVSQNPRHKITKRGQNVTFRCDPISEHNRLYWYRQTLGQGPEFLTYFQNEAQLEKSRLLSDRFSAERPKGSFSTLEIQRTEQGDSAMYLCASSPPNSDEQYFGPGTRLTVT.

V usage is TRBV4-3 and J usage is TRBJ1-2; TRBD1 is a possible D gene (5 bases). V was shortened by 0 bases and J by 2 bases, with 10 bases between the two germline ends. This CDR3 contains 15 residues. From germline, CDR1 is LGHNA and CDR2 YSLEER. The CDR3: CASSQEVGVNYGYTF. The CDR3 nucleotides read TGCGCCAGCAGCCAAGAAGTAGGGGTAAACTATGGCTACACCTTC.

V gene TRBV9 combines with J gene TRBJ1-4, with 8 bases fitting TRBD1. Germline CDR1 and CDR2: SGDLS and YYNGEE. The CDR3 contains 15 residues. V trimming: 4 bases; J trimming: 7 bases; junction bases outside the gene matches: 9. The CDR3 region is CASSLGTGEIEKLFF. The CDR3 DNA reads TGTGCCAGCAGCCTAGGGACAGGCGAAATTGAAAAACTGTTTTTT.

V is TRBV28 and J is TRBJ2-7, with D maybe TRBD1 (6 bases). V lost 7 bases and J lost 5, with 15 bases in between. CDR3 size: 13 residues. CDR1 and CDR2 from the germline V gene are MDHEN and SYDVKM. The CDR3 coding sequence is TGTGCCAGCACCCAACCCAGGGGAAACGAGCAGTACTTC. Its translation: CASTQPRGNEQYF.